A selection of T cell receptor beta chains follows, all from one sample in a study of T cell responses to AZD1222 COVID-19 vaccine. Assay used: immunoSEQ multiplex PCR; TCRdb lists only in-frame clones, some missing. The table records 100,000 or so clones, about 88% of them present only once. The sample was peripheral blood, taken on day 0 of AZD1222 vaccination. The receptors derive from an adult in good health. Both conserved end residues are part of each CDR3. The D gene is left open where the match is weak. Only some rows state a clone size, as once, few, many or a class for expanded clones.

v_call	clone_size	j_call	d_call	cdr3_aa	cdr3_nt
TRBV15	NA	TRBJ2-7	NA	CATSSTGTERTYEQYF	TGTGCCACCAGCAGTACCGGCACTGAGAGGACCTACGAGCAGTACTTC
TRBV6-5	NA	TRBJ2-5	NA	CASSYDGVTQYF	TGTGCCAGCAGTTACGATGGTGTGACCCAGTACTTC
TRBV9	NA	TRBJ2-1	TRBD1	CASSVIEGQGAEQFF	TGTGCCAGCAGCGTGATAGAGGGACAGGGGGCTGAGCAGTTCTTC
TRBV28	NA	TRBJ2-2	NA	CASSQTGYTGELFF	TGTGCCAGCAGTCAAACAGGGTACACCGGGGAGCTGTTTTTT
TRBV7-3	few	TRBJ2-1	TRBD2	CASSLTSGIYNEQFF	TGTGCCAGCAGCTTAACTAGCGGGATTTACAATGAGCAGTTCTTC
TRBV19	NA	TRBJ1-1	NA	CASSRNGHWNTEAFF	TGTGCCAGTAGTAGGAATGGACACTGGAACACTGAAGCTTTCTTT
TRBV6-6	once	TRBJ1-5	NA	CASLRADSNQPQHF	TGTGCCAGCCTAAGGGCGGATAGCAATCAGCCCCAGCATTTT
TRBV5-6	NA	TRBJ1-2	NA	CASSSVFYGYTF	TGTGCCAGCAGCTCAGTCTTCTATGGCTACACCTTC
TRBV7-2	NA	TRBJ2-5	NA	CASSSRRMRETQYF	TGTGCCAGCAGTTCCCGGCGAATGAGAGAGACCCAGTACTTC
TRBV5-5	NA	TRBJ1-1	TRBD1	CASSWGQMNTEAFF	TGTGCCAGCAGCTGGGGACAGATGAACACTGAAGCTTTCTTT
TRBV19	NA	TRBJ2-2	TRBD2	CASNTLGGPGELFF	TGTGCCAGTAATACCCTGGGAGGGCCCGGGGAGCTGTTTTTT
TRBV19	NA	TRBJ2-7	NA	CASDPGVGAGEQYF	TGTGCCAGTGATCCGGGTGTGGGGGCCGGCGAGCAGTACTTC
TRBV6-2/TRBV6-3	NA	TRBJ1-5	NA	CASSFSSGRRNQPQHF	TGTGCCAGCAGTTTCTCGTCAGGGAGGCGCAATCAGCCCCAGCATTTT
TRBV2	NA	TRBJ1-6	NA	CASSARGQSLGSGSPLHF	TGTGCCAGCAGTGCCCGCGGACAGTCTCTCGGGTCGGGGTCACCCCTCCACTTT
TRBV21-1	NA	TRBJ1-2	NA	CASRGSGRGFNYGYTF	TGTGCCAGCAGGGGTTCGGGCAGGGGGTTTAACTATGGCTACACCTTC
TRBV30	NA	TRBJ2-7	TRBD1	CAWSPGQGAYEQYF	TGTGCCTGGAGTCCGGGACAGGGGGCTTACGAGCAGTACTTC
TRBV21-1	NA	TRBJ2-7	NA	CASSKALGTDDEQYF	TGTGCCAGCAGCAAAGCGCTAGGAACAGATGACGAGCAGTACTTC
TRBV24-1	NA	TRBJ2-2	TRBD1	CATSDLQGAGELFF	TGTGCCACCAGTGATTTACAGGGGGCCGGGGAGCTGTTTTTT
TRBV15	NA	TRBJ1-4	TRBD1	CATSPGQGIEKLFF	TGTGCCACCAGTCCGGGACAGGGGATTGAAAAACTGTTTTTT
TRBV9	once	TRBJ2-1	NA	CASTPPWGSSYNEQFF	TGTGCCAGCACCCCACCTTGGGGGAGCTCCTACAATGAGCAGTTCTTC
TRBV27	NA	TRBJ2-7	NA	CASSFTGGAEQYF	TGTGCCAGCAGTTTCACAGGTGGGGCCGAGCAGTACTTC
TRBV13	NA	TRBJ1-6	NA	CASSSRGSTGNSPLHF	TGTGCCAGCAGCTCGCGCGGTTCCACGGGTAATTCACCCCTCCACTTT